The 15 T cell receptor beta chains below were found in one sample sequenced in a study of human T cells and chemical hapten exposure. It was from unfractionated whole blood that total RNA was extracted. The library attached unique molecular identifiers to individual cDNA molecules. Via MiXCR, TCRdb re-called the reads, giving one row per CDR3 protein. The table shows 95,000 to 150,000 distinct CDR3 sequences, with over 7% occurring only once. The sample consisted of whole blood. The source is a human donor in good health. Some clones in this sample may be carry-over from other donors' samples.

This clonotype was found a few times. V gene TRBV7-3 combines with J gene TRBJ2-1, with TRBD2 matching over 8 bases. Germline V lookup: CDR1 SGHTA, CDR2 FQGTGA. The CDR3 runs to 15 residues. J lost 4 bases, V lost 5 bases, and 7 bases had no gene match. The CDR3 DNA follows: TGTGCCAGCAGCCCCAGCGGGGGCAAATACAATGAGCAGTTCTTC. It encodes CASSPSGGKYNEQFF.

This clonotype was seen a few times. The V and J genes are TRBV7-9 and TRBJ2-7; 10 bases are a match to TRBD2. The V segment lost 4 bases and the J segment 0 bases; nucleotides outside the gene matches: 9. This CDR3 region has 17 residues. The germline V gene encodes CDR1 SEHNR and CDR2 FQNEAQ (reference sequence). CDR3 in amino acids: CASSSTGLAPSSYEQYF. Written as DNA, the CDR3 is TGTGCCAGCAGCTCTACGGGACTAGCGCCAAGCTCCTACGAGCAGTACTTC.

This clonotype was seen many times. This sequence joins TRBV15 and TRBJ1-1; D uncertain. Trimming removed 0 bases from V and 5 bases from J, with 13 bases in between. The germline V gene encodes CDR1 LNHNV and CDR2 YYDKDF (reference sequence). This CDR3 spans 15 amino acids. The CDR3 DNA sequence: TGTGCCACCAGCAGAGATAGGGTCTGGGGTACTGAAGCTTTCTTT. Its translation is CATSRDRVWGTEAFF. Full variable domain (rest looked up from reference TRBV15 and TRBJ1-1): DAMVIQNPRYQVTQFGKPVTLSCSQTLNHNVMYWYQQKSSQAPKLLFHYYDKDFNNEADTPDNFQSRRPNTSFCFLDIRSPGLGDTAMYLCATSRDRVWGTEAFFGQGTRLTVV.

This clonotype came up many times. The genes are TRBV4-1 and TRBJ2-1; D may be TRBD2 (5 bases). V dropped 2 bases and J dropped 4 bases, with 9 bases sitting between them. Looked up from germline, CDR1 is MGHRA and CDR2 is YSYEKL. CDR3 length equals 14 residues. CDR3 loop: CASSQPLDYNEQFF. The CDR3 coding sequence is TGCGCCAGCAGCCAACCACTAGATTACAATGAGCAGTTCTTC.

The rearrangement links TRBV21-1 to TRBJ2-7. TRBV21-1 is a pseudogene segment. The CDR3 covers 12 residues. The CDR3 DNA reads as TGTGCCAGCAGCAAAGTAGGTGAAGAGCAGTACTTC. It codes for CASSKVGEEQYF.

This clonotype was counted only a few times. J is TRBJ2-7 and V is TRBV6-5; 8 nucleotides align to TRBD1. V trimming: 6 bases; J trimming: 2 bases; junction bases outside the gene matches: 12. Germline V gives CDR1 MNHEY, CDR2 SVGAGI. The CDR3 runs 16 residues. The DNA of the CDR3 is TGTGCCAGCAGACGAATAACCGGGACAGGAGCCTACGAGCAGTACTTC. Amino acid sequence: CASRRITGTGAYEQYF.

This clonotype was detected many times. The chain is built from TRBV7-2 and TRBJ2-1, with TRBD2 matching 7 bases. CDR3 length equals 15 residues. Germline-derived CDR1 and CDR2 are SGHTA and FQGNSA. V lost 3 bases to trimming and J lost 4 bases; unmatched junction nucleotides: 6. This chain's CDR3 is CASSFPSGDYNEQFF. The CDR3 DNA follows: TGTGCCAGCAGCTTTCCTAGCGGAGATTACAATGAGCAGTTCTTC.

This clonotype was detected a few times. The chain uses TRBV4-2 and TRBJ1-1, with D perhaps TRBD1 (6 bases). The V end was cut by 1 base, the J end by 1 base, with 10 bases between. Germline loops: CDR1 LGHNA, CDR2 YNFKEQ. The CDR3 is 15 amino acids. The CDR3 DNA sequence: TGTGCCAGCAGCCAAGGAGAAGGGGGGAACACTGAAGCTTTCTTT. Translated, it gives CASSQGEGGNTEAFF.

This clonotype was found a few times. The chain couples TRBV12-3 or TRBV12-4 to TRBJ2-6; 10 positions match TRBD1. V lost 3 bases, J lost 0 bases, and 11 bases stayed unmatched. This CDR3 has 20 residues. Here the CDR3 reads CASSLARWDRGPSGANVLTF. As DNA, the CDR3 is TGTGCCAGCAGTTTGGCCCGATGGGACAGGGGACCCTCTGGGGCCAACGTCCTGACTTTC.

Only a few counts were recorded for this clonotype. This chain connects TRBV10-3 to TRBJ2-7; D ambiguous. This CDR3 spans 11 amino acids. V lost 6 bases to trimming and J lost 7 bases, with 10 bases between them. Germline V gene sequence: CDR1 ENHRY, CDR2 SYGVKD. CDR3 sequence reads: CAIRERWEQYF. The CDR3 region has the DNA TGTGCCATCAGGGAACGATGGGAGCAGTACTTC.

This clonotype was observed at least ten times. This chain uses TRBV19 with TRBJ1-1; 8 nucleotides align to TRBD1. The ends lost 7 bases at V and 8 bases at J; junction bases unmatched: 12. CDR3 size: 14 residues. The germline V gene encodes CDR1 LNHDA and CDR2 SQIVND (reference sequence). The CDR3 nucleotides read TGTGCCAGTACGCCTCCGGGACAGGAGGGAGAAGCTTTCTTT. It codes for CASTPPGQEGEAFF.

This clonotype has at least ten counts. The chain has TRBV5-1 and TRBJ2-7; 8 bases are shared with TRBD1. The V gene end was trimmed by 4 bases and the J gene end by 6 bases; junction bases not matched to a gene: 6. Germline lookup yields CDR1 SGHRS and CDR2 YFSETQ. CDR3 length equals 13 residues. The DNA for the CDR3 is TGCGCCAGCAGCCCAGGACAGGGAGGCGAGCAGTACTTC. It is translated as CASSPGQGGEQYF. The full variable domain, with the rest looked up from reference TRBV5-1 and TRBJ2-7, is KAGVTQTPRYLIKTRGQQVTLSCSPISGHRSVSWYQQTPGQGLQFLFEYFSETQRNKGNFPGRFSGRQFSNSRSEMNVSTLELGDSALYLCASSPGQGGEQYFGPGTRLTVT.

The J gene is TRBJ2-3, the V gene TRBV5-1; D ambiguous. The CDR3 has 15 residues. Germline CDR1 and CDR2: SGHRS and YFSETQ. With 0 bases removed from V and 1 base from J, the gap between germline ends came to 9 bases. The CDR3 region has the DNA TGCGCCAGCAGCTTGGATTCTAGGCGCACAGATACGCAGTATTTT. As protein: CASSLDSRRTDTQYF.

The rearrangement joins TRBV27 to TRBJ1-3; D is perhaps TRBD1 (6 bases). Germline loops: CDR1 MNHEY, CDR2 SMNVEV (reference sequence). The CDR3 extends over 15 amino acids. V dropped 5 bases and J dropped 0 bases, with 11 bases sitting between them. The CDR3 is CASSPQGISGNTIYF. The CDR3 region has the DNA TGTGCCAGCAGTCCACAGGGTATCTCTGGAAACACCATATATTTT.

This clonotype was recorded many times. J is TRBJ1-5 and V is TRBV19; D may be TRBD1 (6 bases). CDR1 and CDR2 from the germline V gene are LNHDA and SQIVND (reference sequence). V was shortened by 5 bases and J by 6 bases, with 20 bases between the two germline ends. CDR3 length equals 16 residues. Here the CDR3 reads CASSPTRGQGSQPQHF. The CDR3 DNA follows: TGTGCCAGTAGTCCAACCCGCGGGCAGGGGAGTCAGCCCCAGCATTTT. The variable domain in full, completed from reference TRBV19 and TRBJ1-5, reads DGGITQSPKYLFRKEGQNVTLSCEQNLNHDAMYWYRQDPGQGLRLIYYSQIVNDFQKGDIAEGYSVSREKKESFPLTVTSAQKNPTAFYLCASSPTRGQGSQPQHFGDGTRLSIL.